A selection of T cell receptor beta chains follows, all from one sample in a study of blood T cell repertoires in COVID-19. Using immunoSEQ multiplex PCR, the repertoire was profiled, and TCRdb retains in-frame clones only, with some absent. The sample contains around 250,000 clones, 85% to 90% of which appear only once. Sequenced input: PBMCs or T cells enriched from blood (not recorded which). The receptor set was obtained from a woman in her forties or fifties who had recovered from COVID-19. Both conserved end residues are part of each CDR3. Fields, in order: V gene, D gene, clone size, J gene, CDR3 DNA, CDR3 protein. D genes are given only for firm matches. The size field is filled for only some rows; it gives once, few, many or a size class.

TRBV5-8,TRBD1,NA,TRBJ1-4,TGTGCCAGCAGCCTTAGGACAGGGCCCGAAAAACTGTTTTTT,CASSLRTGPEKLFF
TRBV9,TRBD1,few,TRBJ1-3,TGTGCCAGCAGCGGGAGGACAGGGGTCGGAAACACCATATATTTT,CASSGRTGVGNTIYF
TRBV7-8,TRBD1,NA,TRBJ2-1,TGTGCCAGCACCCCAGGGGGCGGACCGAGCTCCTACAATGAGCAGTTCTTC,CASTPGGGPSSYNEQFF
TRBV29-1,NA,few,TRBJ2-1,TGCAGCTCGAGAGGACACACACCCTACAATGAGCAGTTCTTC,CSSRGHTPYNEQFF
TRBV4-2,NA,NA,TRBJ2-7,TGTGCCAGCAGCCAGGCTGGGGGGAGCTACGAGCAGTACTTC,CASSQAGGSYEQYF
TRBV7-9,TRBD1,NA,TRBJ2-7,TGTGCCAGCAGCTTAGGCGGGGACAGGGGGTCGCAGTACTTC,CASSLGGDRGSQYF
TRBV9,TRBD2,NA,TRBJ2-5,TGTGCCAGCAGCGTAGCTCGGGGTAGCGGGGGCCAAGAGACCCAGTACTTC,CASSVARGSGGQETQYF
TRBV23-1,TRBD2,NA,TRBJ2-3,TGCGCCAGCAGTCCCCGGACGGGGGGGCCCACAGATACGCAGTATTTT,CASSPRTGGPTDTQYF
TRBV2,TRBD1,NA,TRBJ1-5,TGTGCCAGCAGTGAAGGAACAGGGGCGAGCAATCAGCCCCAGCATTTT,CASSEGTGASNQPQHF
TRBV3-1/TRBV3-2,TRBD2,NA,TRBJ2-3,TGTGCCAGCAGCCCCCCTAGCGGCTCAGATACGCAGTATTTT,CASSPPSGSDTQYF
TRBV28,NA,few,TRBJ1-1,TGTGCCAGCAGAGGGGTAGAGAACACTGAAGCTTTCTTT,CASRGVENTEAFF
TRBV7-9,TRBD2,NA,TRBJ2-5,TGTGCCAGCAGCCCTAGCGGGAGGGAGCAAGAGACCCAGTACTTC,CASSPSGREQETQYF
TRBV14,NA,NA,TRBJ2-2,TGTGCCAGCAGCCAAGAAACCTCTAGAAACACCGGGGAGCTGTTTTTT,CASSQETSRNTGELFF
TRBV18,TRBD2,NA,TRBJ2-5,TGTGCCAGCTCATCCGGGACTAGGGAAGAGACCCAGTACTTC,CASSSGTREETQYF
TRBV12-5,TRBD2,NA,TRBJ2-1,TGTGCTAGTGGTTTGCCGACTAGCGGGATCAACCGGGATGAGCAGTTCTTC,CASGLPTSGINRDEQFF
TRBV5-8,TRBD2,NA,TRBJ2-7,TGTGCCAGCAGCTTGTACTCCGGGACTACGTGGTCGGGCGAGCAGTACTTC,CASSLYSGTTWSGEQYF
TRBV30,NA,NA,TRBJ2-1,TGTGCCTGGAGTTGGAGTAGCGACAATGAGCAGTTCTTC,CAWSWSSDNEQFF
TRBV2,NA,NA,TRBJ2-1,TGTGCCAGCAGTGAAACAGGACAATCCTACAATGAGCAGTTCTTC,CASSETGQSYNEQFF
TRBV9,NA,NA,TRBJ2-7,TGTGCCAGCAGCGTAGGGCCGGGGGTCTACGAGCAGTACTTC,CASSVGPGVYEQYF
TRBV5-4,NA,NA,TRBJ1-1,TGTGCCAGCAGCAAGGCAGAGGTAGTAACTGAAGCTTTCTTT,CASSKAEVVTEAFF
TRBV27,TRBD2,NA,TRBJ2-1,TGTGCCAGCAGCCCATCTCGGACTAGCGGGTTTAGTGAGCAGTTCTTC,CASSPSRTSGFSEQFF
TRBV5-1,TRBD1,few,TRBJ1-2,TGCGCCAGCAGCCTCCGGGACAGGGACCTCTATGGCTACACCTTC,CASSLRDRDLYGYTF
TRBV30,TRBD2,NA,TRBJ2-2,TGTGCCTGGAGTCCTTTAAGTGGACTAGTCGCCGCCGGGGAGCTGTTTTTT,CAWSPLSGLVAAGELFF
TRBV19,TRBD1,NA,TRBJ1-5,TGTGCCAGTAGTTTACACGGGACAGGGTTTTATCAGCCCCAGCATTTT,CASSLHGTGFYQPQHF
TRBV30,NA,NA,TRBJ2-5,TGTGCCTGGAGTGTAAATCTGGAGACCCAGTACTTC,CAWSVNLETQYF
TRBV6-1,NA,NA,TRBJ2-7,TGTGCCAGCAGTGGTACAGGGTCCTACGAGCAGTACTTC,CASSGTGSYEQYF
TRBV7-8,NA,NA,TRBJ2-4,TGTGCCAGCAGCTTAGGATCACAGGGCTATTCTATTCAGTACTTC,CASSLGSQGYSIQYF
TRBV11-3,NA,NA,TRBJ2-7,TGTGCCAGCAGCTTAGCCCTCCTAGCGTCGGTCGTCTACGAGCAGTACTTC,CASSLALLASVVYEQYF
TRBV7-2,NA,NA,TRBJ1-3,TGTGCCAGCAGCCTACTTAGGTGGCGGAAAGGGGACACCATATATTTT,CASSLLRWRKGDTIYF
TRBV23-1,TRBD1,NA,TRBJ1-6,TGCGCCAGCGGCCGGGACAGGGTGAATTCACCCCTCCACTTT,CASGRDRVNSPLHF
TRBV27,TRBD2,NA,TRBJ2-5,TGTGCCAGCAGTTCGCGACTAGCAGAGACCCAGTACTTC,CASSSRLAETQYF